The 28 T cell receptor beta chains in this list originate from one sample, sequenced in a study of shared clonotypes between healthy human individuals. Sequencing was performed with immunoSEQ multiplex PCR; in TCRdb, only in-frame clones are kept and a portion is missing. The repertoire consists of hundreds of thousands of clones, with about 96% occurring once and the leading ten covering less than 0.25%. Terminally differentiated effector memory CD45RA+ cells were excluded by CCR7 positive selection of CD45RO-negative cells. What was sequenced was naive CD8+ T cells sorted from blood. The receptors derive from a man aged 25 to 40 in good health.

The chain couples TRBV11-2 to TRBJ2-7; tentatively, D is TRBD2 (6 bases). The V end lost 3 bases, the J end lost 2 bases, and 11 bases lay between the germline ends. The CDR3 is made up of 14 amino acids. The germline V gene encodes CDR1 SGHAT and CDR2 FQNNGV. CDR3 sequence (DNA): TGTGCCAGCAGCTTGGACGGGAGTGCCTACGAGCAGTACTTC. It is translated as CASSLDGSAYEQYF.

The chain uses TRBV27 and TRBJ2-7; maybe TRBD1 (6 bases). Trimming shortened V by 5 bases and J by 11 bases, and 19 bases separated the two germline ends. Per germline, CDR1 MNHEY and CDR2 SMNVEV (reference sequence). The CDR3 covers 13 residues. The CDR3 is CASSPGDNRVKYF. CDR3 nucleotide sequence: TGTGCCAGCAGTCCAGGAGACAACAGGGTGAAGTACTTC.

The J gene is TRBJ2-1, the V gene TRBV5-4; TRBD1 agrees at 7 bases. This CDR3 contains 16 residues. Looked up from germline, CDR1 is SGHNT and CDR2 is YYREEE (reference sequence). Trimming at V came to 7 bases and at J to 4 bases, leaving 14 bases not matched to a gene. The CDR3 protein is CASADPTGQPYNEQFF. CDR3 nucleotide sequence: TGTGCCAGCGCGGATCCTACGGGACAGCCGTACAATGAGCAGTTCTTC.

The chain has TRBV19 and TRBJ2-7; 9 nucleotides align to TRBD2. Germline V gene lookup returns CDR1 LNHDA and CDR2 SQIVND (reference sequence). There are 13 residues in the CDR3. The V segment lost 9 bases and the J segment 3 bases; nucleotides outside the gene matches: 6. Written as DNA, the CDR3 is TGTGCCAGCAGAGCGGGAGGAGGCTACGAGCAGTACTTC. This gives the protein CASRAGGGYEQYF.

This chain links TRBV27 with TRBJ2-1; D is unclear. The germline V gene encodes CDR1 MNHEY and CDR2 SMNVEV (reference sequence). This CDR3 has 13 amino acids. With 4 bases removed from V and 3 bases from J, the gap between germline ends came to 7 bases. CDR3 in DNA: TGTGCCAGCAGTTCGCGACTCTACAATGAGCAGTTCTTC. This codes for CASSSRLYNEQFF.

The chain combines TRBV25-1 with TRBJ2-5, with D possibly being TRBD2 (6 bases). Germline CDR1 and CDR2: MGHDK and SYGVNS. Trimming removed 0 bases from V and 5 bases from J, with 16 bases in between. The CDR3 runs to 16 residues. The CDR3: CASSEYTPGGRETQYF. The CDR3, as DNA: TGTGCCAGCAGTGAATACACCCCCGGGGGTCGTGAGACCCAGTACTTC.

The CDR3 loop reads CASSGLALVYEQYF. Here the CDR3 DNA reads TGTGCCAGCAGTGGCCTAGCGCTAGTATACGAGCAGTACTTC. The V call is TRBV7-9, the J call TRBJ2-7, with a weak D call TRBD2 (6 bases). V was cut by 6 bases and J by 4 bases, with 16 bases left in between. The CDR3 covers 14 residues. Germline V gives CDR1 SEHNR, CDR2 FQNEAQ (reference sequence).

The CDR3 DNA reads TGTGCCAGCAGCCAAGCACTACAAGAGACCCAGTACTTC. Translated: CASSQALQETQYF. This chain uses TRBV14 with TRBJ2-5; D remains unclear. CDR1 SGHDN and CDR2 FVKESK come from the germline V gene. V lost 1 base, J lost 2 bases, and 5 bases lay in between. The CDR3 runs to 13 residues.

The chain links TRBV7-5 to TRBJ2-5; no DNA check was done on the table's D call, TRBD2. TRBV7-5 represents a pseudogene. The CDR3 length is 13 residues. CDR3 protein: CARSNGTSETQYF. CDR3 sequence (DNA): TGTGCCAGAAGCAACGGGACTAGCGAGACCCAGTACTTC.

This clone was counted a single time. The rearrangement links TRBV5-5 to TRBJ1-2; no clear D. This CDR3 has 12 residues. Trimming cost V 9 bases and J 2 bases, with 11 bases left between them. The germline gives CDR1 SGHKS, CDR2 YYEKEE (reference sequence). The CDR3 region has the DNA TGTGCCACCTCAACCGAGAACTATGGCTACACCTTC. Translation: CATSTENYGYTF. Full variable domain (remainder filled in from reference TRBV5-5 and TRBJ1-2): DAGVTQSPTHLIKTRGQQVTLRCSPISGHKSVSWYQQVLGQGPQFIFQYYEKEERGRGNFPDRFSARQFPNYSSELNVNALLLGDSALYLCATSTENYGYTFGSGTRLTVV.

The V and J genes are TRBV14 and TRBJ2-2; no firm D call. CDR3 length equals 14 residues. Trimming shortened V by 4 bases and J by 3 bases, and 9 bases separated the two germline ends. Looked up from germline, CDR1 is SGHDN and CDR2 is FVKESK. CDR3 in amino acids: CASSLDVDTGELFF. CDR3 sequence (DNA): TGTGCCAGCAGCCTCGACGTGGACACCGGGGAGCTGTTTTTT.

The chain employs TRBV4-3 and TRBJ2-2, with D unresolved. Trimming removed 1 base from V and 6 bases from J, with 9 bases in between. The germline gives CDR1 LGHNA, CDR2 YSLEER. There are 14 residues in the CDR3. CDR3 sequence reads: CASSQGSAAGELFF. The CDR3 nucleotides read TGCGCCAGCAGCCAAGGTTCGGCGGCCGGGGAGCTGTTTTTT.

This chain uses TRBV6-6 with TRBJ2-7, with D perhaps assigned TRBD1 or TRBD2 (5 bases each). V gave up 3 bases and J gave up 2 bases, with 11 bases separating them. CDR3 length: 14 residues. CDR1 and CDR2 from the germline V gene are MNHNY and SVGAGI (reference sequence). CDR3 amino acids: CASSYNGDPYEQYF. In DNA form, the CDR3 reads TGTGCCAGCAGTTATAACGGGGACCCCTACGAGCAGTACTTC.

The gene calls are TRBV5-1 and TRBJ2-1; 11 bases line up with TRBD2. This CDR3 has 16 residues. V dropped 4 bases and J dropped 8; count of bases not matched to a gene: 11. CDR1 SGHRS and CDR2 YFSETQ come from the germline V gene. This CDR3 reads CASSPELAGAGDEQFF. In DNA, the CDR3 is TGCGCCAGCAGCCCGGAACTAGCGGGAGCTGGGGATGAGCAGTTCTTC.

With respect to this clone: The sample has other DNA sequences that encode this CDR3 too. This rearrangement joins TRBV7-9 to TRBJ2-7; D gene uncertain. CDR1 is SEHNR and CDR2 is FQNEAQ in the germline V gene (reference sequence). The CDR3 runs to 12 residues. The V end was cut by 4 bases, the J end by 2 bases, with 6 bases between. The chain's CDR3 is CASSSDPYEQYF. As DNA, the CDR3 is TGTGCCAGCAGCTCTGATCCCTACGAGCAGTACTTC.

The V gene is TRBV29-1, the J gene TRBJ2-5; perhaps TRBD1 as D (6 bases). V was trimmed by 6 bases and J by 2 bases, leaving 16 bases between them. CDR3 length equals 14 residues. Germline CDR1 SQVTM, CDR2 ANQGSEA. The CDR3 reads CSVHRVIGQETQYF. The CDR3 region has the DNA TGCAGCGTCCACAGGGTGATCGGGCAAGAGACCCAGTACTTC.

In nucleotides, the CDR3 is TGTGCCAGCAGCTTGGCCGTGGCGCCGCAAGAGACCCAGTACTTC. Protein: CASSLAVAPQETQYF. The gene calls are TRBV5-4 and TRBJ2-5; no reliable D call. This CDR3 spans 15 amino acids. Germline V gives CDR1 SGHNT, CDR2 YYREEE (reference sequence). With 0 bases removed from V and 2 bases from J, the gap between germline ends came to 11 bases. Based on the CDR3 plus reference TRBV5-4 and TRBJ2-5, the full variable domain is ETGVTQSPTHLIKTRGQQVTLRCSSQSGHNTVSWYQQALGQGPQFIFQYYREEENGRGNFPPRFSGLQFPNYSSELNVNALELDDSALYLCASSLAVAPQETQYFGPGTRLLVL.

CDR3 sequence (DNA): TGTGCCAGCAGCCCCCCTATTGCGTTAGCGGGAGGTGGAGATACGCAGTATTTT. Residues: CASSPPIALAGGGDTQYF. V and J are TRBV7-9 and TRBJ2-3; TRBD2 matches 10 bases. CDR3 length equals 18 residues. Germline V gives CDR1 SEHNR, CDR2 FQNEAQ (reference sequence). With 5 bases clipped from V and 5 bases from J, the junction kept 16 bases outside the gene matches.

The genes are TRBV28 and TRBJ2-3; 9 nucleotides match TRBD1. The CDR3 consists of 15 residues. Germline-derived CDR1 and CDR2 are MDHEN and SYDVKM. V lost 5 bases, J lost 3 bases, and 6 bases stayed unmatched. The CDR3 DNA reads TGTGCCAGCAGTGCCGGGACAGGGAGGACAGATACGCAGTATTTT. This gives the protein CASSAGTGRTDTQYF.

This chain links TRBV13 with TRBJ2-7, with 10 bases matching TRBD1. The V segment lost 5 bases and the J segment 2 bases; nucleotides outside the gene matches: 6. CDR1 PRHDT and CDR2 FYEKMQ come from the germline V gene (reference sequence). CDR3 size: 15 residues. The CDR3, as DNA: TGTGCCAGCAGCCTCCGGGACAGGGGACCCTACGAGCAGTACTTC. This encodes CASSLRDRGPYEQYF.

V is TRBV21-1 and J is TRBJ2-1. TRBV21-1 is tagged as a pseudogene. This CDR3 has 14 amino acids. The DNA for the CDR3 is TGCTATAAAGAGAGCGGGCGACAGGACAATGAGCAGTTCTTC. Its protein product is CYKESGRQDNEQFF.

The chain couples TRBV28 to TRBJ2-7; unclear D gene. V lost 6 bases to trimming and J lost 4 bases, with 13 bases between them. The CDR3 contains 13 residues. CDR1 and CDR2 from the germline V gene are MDHEN and SYDVKM. The CDR3 region is CASSPPPGYEQYF. The CDR3 DNA reads TGTGCCAGCAGCCCACCCCCCGGGTACGAGCAGTACTTC. Complete variable domain (other parts from reference TRBV28 and TRBJ2-7): DVKVTQSSRYLVKRTGEKVFLECVQDMDHENMFWYRQDPGLGLRLIYFSYDVKMKEKGDIPEGYSVSREKKERFSLILESASTNQTSMYLCASSPPPGYEQYFGPGTRLTVT.

Notes on this clone: The DNA is omitted, as the CDR3 cannot be located on it reliably, and the CDR3 follows TCRdb's listing. J is TRBJ2-7 and V is TRBV4-1. Per the germline V gene, CDR1 is MGHRA and CDR2 is YSYEKL. The CDR3 is 16 residues long, counting both termini. CDR3 protein: CASSQDRFGAGYEQYF.

The rearrangement joins TRBV5-1 to TRBJ1-1; TRBD1 matches at 8 bases. The CDR3 is 17 residues long. Per the germline V gene, CDR1 is SGHRS and CDR2 is YFSETQ. Trimming at V came to 4 bases and at J to 0 bases, leaving 11 bases not matched to a gene. Written as DNA, the CDR3 is TGCGCCAGCAGCCCTCCGCGGACAGGGAATCTGAACACTGAAGCTTTCTTT. Protein sequence: CASSPPRTGNLNTEAFF.

The V gene is TRBV7-6, the J gene TRBJ1-1; D uncertain. Trimming cost V 5 bases and J 1 base, with 11 bases left between them. The CDR3 consists of 14 residues. The V gene's germline CDR1 is SGHVS and CDR2 FNYEAQ. The CDR3: CASSVTATNTEAFF. The CDR3 coding sequence is TGTGCCAGCAGCGTCACAGCGACGAACACTGAAGCTTTCTTT.

This chain links TRBV7-6 with TRBJ2-6; maybe TRBD2 (5 bases). Germline CDR1 and CDR2: SGHVS and FNYEAQ. The V and J ends lost 5 bases and 1 base respectively, with 9 bases between them. The CDR3 runs 15 residues. The CDR3 here is CASSRGGSGANVLTF. The CDR3 nucleotides read TGTGCCAGCAGCCGAGGAGGTTCTGGGGCCAACGTCCTGACTTTC.

The chain carries TRBV11-2 and TRBJ1-5; perhaps TRBD1 as D (5 bases). This CDR3 comprises 15 residues. V gave up 5 bases and J gave up 0 bases, with 11 bases separating them. From germline, CDR1 is SGHAT and CDR2 FQNNGV. The CDR3 sequence: CASSIDSGSNQPQHF. Written as DNA, the CDR3 is TGTGCCAGCAGCATTGACAGCGGTAGCAATCAGCCCCAGCATTTT.

The chain carries TRBV10-3 and TRBJ2-1, with 14 bases aligning to TRBD2. Trimming cost V 8 bases and J 8 bases; bases outside gene matches: 2. The CDR3 is made up of 13 amino acids. The germline V gene encodes CDR1 ENHRY and CDR2 SYGVKD. CDR3 in DNA: TGTGCCATCGGGACTAGCGGGAGCCATGAGCAGTTCTTC. Translating it yields CAIGTSGSHEQFF.